This TCR beta chain was recorded in a study of regulatory and conventional T cells in breast cancer (dated by TCRdb to between 2015 and 2017). Library creation used PCR. The run used an Illumina MiSeq. Using fastp trimming at Q25 and MiXCR clonotype assembly, TCRdb reanalyzed the public sequencing data and kept in-frame beta chains. Under each unique CDR3 protein, matching rows form one entry showing the most common genes and DNA. This sample has some 16,000 distinct CDR3 sequences in its table, and more than 30% of those were observed once. 1.6% of the sample belongs to the ten largest clones. A note on this clonotype: Its antigen target is currently unknown. The sample holds no much larger clone one base away, and base qualities are not on file.

The germline ends are 5 bases apart after V is trimmed by 2 bases and J by 1 base. Taken from cysteine to phenylalanine, the CDR3 has 13 residues. Solely the CDR3 DNA is kept, with 39 bases framed from the first base. The rearranged chain carries TRBV12-3 or TRBV12-4 and TRBJ2-5; too little of a D gene remains to name it. The sample consisted of conventional T cells from blood. The receptor's source is a female donor in good health. The CDR3 is CASSLNLQETQYF. The nucleotides are TGTGCCAGCAGTTTAAACCTCCAAGAGACCCAGTACTTC.